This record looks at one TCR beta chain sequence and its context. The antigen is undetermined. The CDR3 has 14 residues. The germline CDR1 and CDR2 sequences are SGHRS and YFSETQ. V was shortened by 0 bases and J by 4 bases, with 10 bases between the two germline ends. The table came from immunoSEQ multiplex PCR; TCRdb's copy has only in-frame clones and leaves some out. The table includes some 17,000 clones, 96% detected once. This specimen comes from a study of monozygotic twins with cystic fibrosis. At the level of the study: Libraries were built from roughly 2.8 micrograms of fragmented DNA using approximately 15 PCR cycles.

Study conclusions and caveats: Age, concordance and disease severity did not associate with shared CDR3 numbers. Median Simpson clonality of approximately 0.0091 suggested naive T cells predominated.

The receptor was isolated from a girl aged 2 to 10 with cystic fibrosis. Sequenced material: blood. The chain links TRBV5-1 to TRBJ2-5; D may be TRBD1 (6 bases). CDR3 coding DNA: TGCGCCAGCAGCTTGGACAGGGAGAGAGAGACCCAGTACTTC. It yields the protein CASSLDRERETQYF.